This is a list of T cell receptor beta chains from one sample in a study of blood T cell repertoires in COVID-19. The table came from immunoSEQ multiplex PCR; TCRdb's copy has only in-frame clones and leaves some out. The sample consists of approximately 52,000 clones, roughly 85% of them appearing once. The sample was peripheral blood. The receptor set was obtained from a human donor in a cohort sampled during active COVID-19. The CDR3 runs from the conserved cysteine through the conserved F or W. Each record gives: clone size, D gene, J gene, V gene, CDR3 protein, CDR3 DNA. The D gene is left open where the match is weak. Size values are once, few and many counts, or a class for expanded clones, and some rows have none.

.,TRBD1,TRBJ1-5,TRBV5-1,CASSLLSGGDQPQHF,TGCGCCAGCAGCTTGTTATCAGGGGGAGATCAGCCCCAGCATTTT
.,TRBD1,TRBJ1-6,TRBV5-8,CASSFKGTGGASPLHF,TGTGCCAGCAGCTTTAAAGGGACAGGGGGCGCTTCACCCCTCCACTTT
.,TRBD1,TRBJ1-2,TRBV6-5,CASRLTRQGYYGYTF,TGTGCCAGCAGACTCACCCGACAGGGATACTATGGCTACACCTTC
.,.,TRBJ2-3,TRBV18,CASSPRGADTQYF,TGTGCCAGCTCACCACGGGGGGCAGATACGCAGTATTTT
few,.,TRBJ1-1,TRBV6-1,CASSEINAFF,TGTGCCAGCAGTGAAATTAATGCTTTCTTT
.,TRBD2,TRBJ2-5,TRBV28,CASSYQGLQETQYF,TGTGCCAGCAGTTATCAGGGACTACAAGAGACCCAGTACTTC
.,TRBD2,TRBJ2-1,TRBV9,CASSVGGRAQNEQFF,TGTGCCAGCAGCGTAGGCGGGAGGGCTCAAAATGAGCAGTTCTTC
.,.,TRBJ1-5,TRBV19,CASSIIGQPQHF,TGTGCCAGTAGTATCATCGGTCAGCCCCAGCATTTT
.,TRBD2,TRBJ2-1,TRBV19,CASSPFDSGTKYNEQFF,TGTGCCAGTAGTCCCTTTGATAGCGGGACCAAATACAATGAGCAGTTCTTC
.,.,TRBJ2-3,TRBV7-8,CASSPARLFYTDTQYF,TGTGCCAGCAGCCCGGCCCGACTTTTCTACACAGATACGCAGTATTTT
.,TRBD2,TRBJ2-7,TRBV28,CAGSSGLSYEQYF,TGTGCCGGATCTAGCGGTCTGTCCTACGAGCAGTACTTC
few,.,TRBJ2-7,TRBV20-1,CSASSGHEQYF,TGCAGTGCTAGTAGCGGTCACGAGCAGTACTTC
.,TRBD1,TRBJ2-3,TRBV3-1/TRBV3-2,CASSPRQGTDTQYF,TGTGCCAGCAGCCCTCGACAGGGGACAGATACGCAGTATTTT
.,.,TRBJ2-6,TRBV5-1,CASSQGNSGANVLTF,TGCGCCAGCAGCCAGGGGAACTCTGGGGCCAACGTCCTGACTTTC
.,.,TRBJ2-1,TRBV6-1,CASSEVGPSGEPSYNEQFF,TGTGCCAGCAGTGAAGTCGGCCCATCCGGGGAGCCCTCCTACAATGAGCAGTTCTTC
.,.,TRBJ1-5,TRBV19,CASIGAEGLSQPQHF,TGTGCCAGTATCGGGGCGGAGGGTCTAAGTCAGCCCCAGCATTTT
.,.,TRBJ2-7,TRBV6-6,CASSYTRSSYEQYF,TGTGCCAGCAGCTATACTAGGAGCTCCTACGAGCAGTACTTC
once,.,TRBJ2-1,TRBV4-2,CASSQESAQLSNEQFF,TGTGCCAGCAGCCAAGAAAGCGCGCAGTTGAGTAATGAGCAGTTCTTC
.,TRBD2,TRBJ2-2,TRBV4-1,CASSLARSGSWTGELFF,TGCGCCAGCAGCCTGGCACGTAGCGGGAGTTGGACCGGGGAGCTGTTTTTT